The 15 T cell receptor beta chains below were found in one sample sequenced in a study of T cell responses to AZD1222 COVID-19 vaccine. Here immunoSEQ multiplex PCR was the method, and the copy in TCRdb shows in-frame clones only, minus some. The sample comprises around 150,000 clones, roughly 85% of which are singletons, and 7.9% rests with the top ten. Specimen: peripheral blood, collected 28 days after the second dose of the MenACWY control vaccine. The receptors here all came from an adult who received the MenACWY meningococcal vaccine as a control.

CDR3 loop: CASSLFWGASTGELFF. The CDR3 region has the DNA TGTGCCAGCAGCTTATTCTGGGGGGCGAGCACCGGGGAGCTGTTTTTT. This chain connects TRBV11-1 to TRBJ2-2; D assignment may be TRBD1 or TRBD2 (6 bases each). In germline, CDR1 is SGHAT, CDR2 FQDESV (reference sequence). The V gene lost 2 bases and the J gene lost 4 bases, with 14 bases spanning the gap. This CDR3 region has 16 residues. The full variable domain, in which reference TRBV11-1 and TRBJ2-2 provide the parts outside the CDR3, is EAEVAQSPRYKITEKSQAVAFWCDPISGHATLYWYRQILGQGPELLVQFQDESVVDDSQLPKDRFSAERLKGVDSTLKIQPAELGDSAMYLCASSLFWGASTGELFFGEGSRLTVL.

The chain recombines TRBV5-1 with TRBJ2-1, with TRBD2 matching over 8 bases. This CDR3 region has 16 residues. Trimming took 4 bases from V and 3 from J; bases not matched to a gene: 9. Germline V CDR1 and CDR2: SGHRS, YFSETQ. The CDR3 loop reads CASSLRGGPLYNEQFF. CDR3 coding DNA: TGCGCCAGCAGCCTTCGCGGGGGGCCCCTCTACAATGAGCAGTTCTTC.

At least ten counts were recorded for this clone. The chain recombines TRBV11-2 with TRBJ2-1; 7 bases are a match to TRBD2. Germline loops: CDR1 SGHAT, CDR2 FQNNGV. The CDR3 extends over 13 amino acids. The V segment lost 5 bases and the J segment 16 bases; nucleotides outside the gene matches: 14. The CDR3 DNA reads TGTGCCAGCAGCGCCACGACTAGCCCGTCCCTTTTCTTC. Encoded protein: CASSATTSPSLFF. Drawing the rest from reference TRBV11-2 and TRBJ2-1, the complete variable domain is EAGVAQSPRYKIIEKRQSVAFWCNPISGHATLYWYQQILGQGPKLLIQFQNNGVVDDSQLPKDRFSAERLKGVDSTLKIQPAKLEDSAVYLCASSATTSPSLFFGPGTRLTVL.

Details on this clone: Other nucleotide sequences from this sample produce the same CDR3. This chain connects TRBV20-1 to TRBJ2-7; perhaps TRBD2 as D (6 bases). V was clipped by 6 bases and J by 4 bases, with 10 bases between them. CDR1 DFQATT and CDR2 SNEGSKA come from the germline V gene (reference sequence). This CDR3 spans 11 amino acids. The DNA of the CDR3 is TGCAGTGCCAGGGCGGGGTACGAGCAGTACGTC. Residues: CSARAGYEQYV.

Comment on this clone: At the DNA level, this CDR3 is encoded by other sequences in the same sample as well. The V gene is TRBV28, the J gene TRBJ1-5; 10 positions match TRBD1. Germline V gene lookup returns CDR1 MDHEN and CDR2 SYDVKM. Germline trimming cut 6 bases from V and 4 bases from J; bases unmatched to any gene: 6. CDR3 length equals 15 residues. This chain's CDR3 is CASSSTGGSNQPQHF. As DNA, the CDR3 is TGTGCCAGCAGCTCGACAGGGGGCAGTAATCAGCCCCAGCATTTT.

The CDR3 protein is CASSGVGGPEAFF. As DNA, the CDR3 is TGCGCCAGCAGTGGGGTCGGGGGGCCTGAAGCTTTCTTT. The rearrangement links TRBV10-1 to TRBJ1-1; weak D call: TRBD1 (6 bases). The ends were cut back, 4 bases at V and 6 bases at J, with 12 bases in the middle. The germline gives CDR1 WNHNN, CDR2 SYGVQD (reference sequence). This CDR3 is 13 amino acids long.

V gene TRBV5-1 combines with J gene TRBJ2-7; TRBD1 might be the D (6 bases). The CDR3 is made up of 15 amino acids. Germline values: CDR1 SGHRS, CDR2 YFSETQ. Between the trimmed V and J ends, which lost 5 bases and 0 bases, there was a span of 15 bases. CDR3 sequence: CASSPGAVGSYEQYF. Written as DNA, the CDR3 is TGCGCCAGCAGTCCAGGGGCTGTGGGCTCCTACGAGCAGTACTTC.

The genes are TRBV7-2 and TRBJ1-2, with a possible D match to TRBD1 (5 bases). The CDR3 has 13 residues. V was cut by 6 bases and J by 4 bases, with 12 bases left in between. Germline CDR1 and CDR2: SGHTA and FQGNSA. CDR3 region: CASSSQRGYGYTF. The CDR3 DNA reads TGTGCCAGCAGTTCTCAAAGGGGCTATGGCTACACCTTC. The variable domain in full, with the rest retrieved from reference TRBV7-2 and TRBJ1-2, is GAGVSQSPSNKVTEKGKDVELRCDPISGHTALYWYRQSLGQGLEFLIYFQGNSAPDKSGLPSDRFSAERTGGSVSTLTIQRTQQEDSAVYLCASSSQRGYGYTFGSGTRLTVV.

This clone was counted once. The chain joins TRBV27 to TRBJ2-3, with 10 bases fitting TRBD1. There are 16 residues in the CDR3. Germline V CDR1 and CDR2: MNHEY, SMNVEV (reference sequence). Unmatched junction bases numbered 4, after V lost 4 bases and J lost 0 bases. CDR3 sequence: CASSWDRGLSTDTQYF. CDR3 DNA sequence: TGTGCCAGCAGTTGGGACAGGGGACTAAGCACAGATACGCAGTATTTT.

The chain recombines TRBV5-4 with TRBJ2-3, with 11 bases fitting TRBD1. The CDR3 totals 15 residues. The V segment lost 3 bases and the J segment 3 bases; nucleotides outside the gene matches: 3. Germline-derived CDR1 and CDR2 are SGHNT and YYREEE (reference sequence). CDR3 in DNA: TGTGCCAGCAGCTGGGACAGGGGGGAAACAGATACGCAGTATTTT. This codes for CASSWDRGETDTQYF.

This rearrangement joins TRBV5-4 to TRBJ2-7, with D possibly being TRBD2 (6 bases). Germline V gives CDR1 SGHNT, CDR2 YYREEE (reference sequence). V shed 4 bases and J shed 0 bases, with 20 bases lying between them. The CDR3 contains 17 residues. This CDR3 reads CASSRGAGGTLSYEQYF. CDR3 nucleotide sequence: TGTGCCAGCAGCCGGGGTGCCGGGGGAACCCTCTCCTACGAGCAGTACTTC.

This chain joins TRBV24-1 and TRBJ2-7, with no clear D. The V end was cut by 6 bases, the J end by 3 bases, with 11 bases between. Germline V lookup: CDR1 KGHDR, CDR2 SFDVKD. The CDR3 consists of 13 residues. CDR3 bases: TGTGCCACCAGTTTCGAAGCCTTCTACGAGCAGTACTTC. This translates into CATSFEAFYEQYF.

The CDR3 DNA sequence: TGTGCCAGCAGCTTAATCCATGGCGATGGCTACACCTTC. It specifies CASSLIHGDGYTF. The chain combines TRBV7-3 with TRBJ1-2; the D is unclear. There are 13 residues in the CDR3. V gave up 1 base and J gave up 6 bases, with 9 bases separating them. Germline V gene lookup returns CDR1 SGHTA and CDR2 FQGTGA.

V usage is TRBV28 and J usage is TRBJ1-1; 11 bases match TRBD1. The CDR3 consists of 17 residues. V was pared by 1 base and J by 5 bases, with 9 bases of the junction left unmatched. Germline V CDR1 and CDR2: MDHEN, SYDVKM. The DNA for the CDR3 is TGTGCCAGCAGTTTATTCACCGGGGGGACAGGGGGGACTGAAGCTTTCTTT. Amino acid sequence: CASSLFTGGTGGTEAFF.

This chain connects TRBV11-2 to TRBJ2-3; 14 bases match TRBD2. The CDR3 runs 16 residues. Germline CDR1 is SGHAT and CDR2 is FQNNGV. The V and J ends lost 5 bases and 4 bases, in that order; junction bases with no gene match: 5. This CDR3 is CASSPGLAGVSDTQYF. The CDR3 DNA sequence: TGTGCCAGCAGCCCGGGACTAGCGGGAGTGTCAGATACGCAGTATTTT.